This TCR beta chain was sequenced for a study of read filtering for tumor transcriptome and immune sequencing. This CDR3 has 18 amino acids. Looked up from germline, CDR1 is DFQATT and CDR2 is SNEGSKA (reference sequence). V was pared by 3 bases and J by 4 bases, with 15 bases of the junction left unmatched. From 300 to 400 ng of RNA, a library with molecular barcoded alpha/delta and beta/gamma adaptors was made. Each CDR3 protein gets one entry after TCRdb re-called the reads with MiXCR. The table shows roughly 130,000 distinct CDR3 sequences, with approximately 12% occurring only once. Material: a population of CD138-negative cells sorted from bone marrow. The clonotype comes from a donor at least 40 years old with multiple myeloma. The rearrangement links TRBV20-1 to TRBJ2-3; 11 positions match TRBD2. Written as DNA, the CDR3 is TGCAGTGCTAGCCCCCCCGGACTAGCGGGCGCAGGGCCAGATACGCAGTATTTT. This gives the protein CSASPPGLAGAGPDTQYF.